The clone carrying this T cell receptor (beta chain) was recorded many times. What it binds is not known. CDR1 and CDR2 (germline): MNHEY, SVGEGT. This CDR3 region has 13 residues. V was cut by 6 bases and J by 5 bases, with 14 bases left in between. The data derive from a study of T cells after posttransplantation cyclophosphamide. Only in-frame clones appear in the TCRdb table, and some are missing; sequencing was by immunoSEQ multiplex PCR. There are 40,000 or so clones in the sample, none observed a single time. Study-wide results and limits: Later post-transplant blood repertoires were often dominated by donor CD8+ memory clones. Skin or GI-infiltrating T cells shared few TRB sequences with blood. Recipient CMV seropositivity and CMV reactivation strongly tracked TRB clonality.

The chain carries TRBV6-2 or TRBV6-3 and TRBJ2-7, with D perhaps matching TRBD2 (5 bases). The sample comprised PBMCs. The source of this sequence is a man aged 25-45 years in good health and a related stem cell transplant donor. The chain's CDR3 is CASSRGPINEQYF. The CDR3 DNA is TGTGCCAGCAGCCGGGGTCCGATTAACGAGCAGTACTTC.